One and the same sample provided the 3 T cell receptor beta chains below, sequenced in a study of OX40 agonist ivuxolimab in advanced cancers. Only in-frame clones appear in the TCRdb table, and some are missing; sequencing was by immunoSEQ multiplex PCR. The sample contains 30,000 to 45,000 clones, about 87% of which appear only once. The specimen was CD4+ or CD8+ T cells sorted from blood, collected in a trial of the OX40 agonist ivuxolimab. These TCRs come from an adult with an advanced solid tumor such as melanoma, head and neck, liver or kidney cancer.

The chain uses TRBV4-2 and TRBJ2-7, with D uncertain. CDR3 length: 16 residues. V dropped 0 bases and J dropped 4 bases, with 16 bases sitting between them. Germline CDR1 and CDR2: LGHNA and YNFKEQ. CDR3 nucleotides: TGTGCCAGCAGCCAAGATAATATGGGCCTCACGTACGAGCAGTACTTC. Translated: CASSQDNMGLTYEQYF.

The chain carries TRBV13 and TRBJ2-7, with TRBD1 matching 10 bases. There are 14 residues in the CDR3. Per germline, CDR1 PRHDT and CDR2 FYEKMQ (reference sequence). J lost 5 bases, V lost 5 bases, and 6 bases had no gene match. For the CDR3, the DNA is TGTGCCAGCAGCCAGACAGGGGGCACGAACGAGCAGTACTTC. Amino acids: CASSQTGGTNEQYF.

The chain combines TRBV10-3 with TRBJ2-7, with 14 bases that match TRBD2. V trimming: 10 bases; J trimming: 0 bases; junction bases outside the gene matches: 2. CDR1 is ENHRY and CDR2 is SYGVKD in the germline V gene. The CDR3 runs to 14 residues. CDR3 in DNA: TGTGCCACGGGACTAGCGGGAGACTCCTACGAGCAGTACTTC. Translation: CATGLAGDSYEQYF.